One sample yielded the 26 T cell receptor beta chains listed below, sequenced in a study of CD8+ T cells in alopecia areata (dated by TCRdb to between 2018 and 2020). What the time point label conveys for this sample: approximately 4 weeks on oral tofacitinib. The treatment or condition tag for this specimen amounts to: oral pan-JAK inhibitor, 5-10 mg twice daily. The method was the immunoSEQ multiplex PCR assay. For TCR sequencing, RNA was extracted from every sample and reverse transcribed into cDNA to serve as template. TCRdb carries this immuneACCESS record with in-frame sequences only. Its versions omit some clonotypes, under half of them owing to an unresolved V gene in the studies checked, with the rest unexplained. This sample is represented by about 150,000 clones; about three fifths of them were singletons. The ten largest make up approximately 0.91% of the sample. Sequencing used CD4+ T cells sorted from blood, obtained at week 4, from a patient treated with tofacitinib. Every receptor here comes from a human donor with alopecia areata.

V usage is TRBV30 and J usage is TRBJ1-1; no reliable D call. The length of the CDR3 is 15 residues. Trimming removed 4 bases at V and 0 bases at J, with 15 bases between. In germline, CDR1 is GTSNPN, CDR2 SVGIG (reference sequence). This CDR3 is CAWTTAPRMNTEAFF. The CDR3 bases are TGTGCCTGGACGACCGCACCAAGGATGAACACTGAAGCTTTCTTT. Filled out from reference TRBV30 and TRBJ1-1, the complete variable domain reads SQTIHQWPATLVQPVGSPLSLECTVEGTSNPNLYWYRQAAGRGLQLLFYSVGIGQISSEVPQNLSASRPQDRQFILSSKKLLLSDSGFYLCAWTTAPRMNTEAFFGQGTRLTVV.

The chain joins TRBV9 to TRBJ2-7; 15 bases align to TRBD2. The CDR3 contains 16 residues. V trimming: 4 bases; J trimming: 4 bases; junction bases outside the gene matches: 6. Germline CDR1 SGDLS, CDR2 YYNGEE. As DNA, the CDR3 is TGTGCCAGCAGCCCCGGGACTAGCGGGGGGCCGTACGAGCAGTACTTC. Translated: CASSPGTSGGPYEQYF.

The chain recombines TRBV20-1 with TRBJ1-5; the D is unclear. The germline V and J ends were trimmed by 6 bases and 8 bases, with 5 bases remaining between them. Germline V CDR1 and CDR2: DFQATT, SNEGSKA (reference sequence). The CDR3 extends over 9 amino acids. CDR3 sequence: CSAGEPQHF. CDR3 in DNA: TGCAGTGCCGGGGAGCCCCAGCATTTT.

The chain is built from TRBV29-1 and TRBJ1-2, with 8 bases that match TRBD1. The length of the CDR3 is 15 residues. V dropped 4 bases and J dropped 2; count of bases not matched to a gene: 9. Germline V lookup: CDR1 SQVTM, CDR2 ANQGSEA. The CDR3 spells CSVGLGTGMNYGYTF. The CDR3 region has the DNA TGCAGCGTTGGTTTGGGGACAGGAATGAACTATGGCTACACCTTC.

This clone was detected a few times. The V and J genes are TRBV10-3 and TRBJ1-2; TRBD1 is a possible D gene (6 bases). V gave up 4 bases and J gave up 8 bases, with 8 bases separating them. The CDR3 sequence is 11 residues long. Germline CDR1 and CDR2: ENHRY and SYGVKD. The CDR3 region is CAISGGQGYTF. The CDR3 bases are TGTGCCATCAGTGGGGGGCAAGGCTACACCTTC.

The chain carries TRBV30 and TRBJ1-1; D may be TRBD1 (5 bases). Per the germline V gene, CDR1 is GTSNPN and CDR2 is SVGIG (reference sequence). Between the trimmed V and J ends, which lost 3 bases and 2 bases, there was a span of 10 bases. The CDR3 length is 13 residues. CDR3 loop: CAWRGGHNTEAFF. CDR3 DNA: TGTGCCTGGAGGGGAGGACACAACACTGAAGCTTTCTTT.

In this sample, this clone turned up a few times. The chain joins TRBV19 to TRBJ1-1, with D perhaps TRBD1 (6 bases). V gave up 3 bases and J gave up 0 bases, with 8 bases separating them. Germline values: CDR1 LNHDA, CDR2 SQIVND (reference sequence). The length of the CDR3 is 14 residues. The CDR3 here is CASSITGLNTEAFF. The CDR3 region has the DNA TGTGCCAGTAGTATCACAGGGTTGAACACTGAAGCTTTCTTT.

This clone was detected a few times. Here the CDR3 reads CASRRPAGATGELFF. In DNA, the CDR3 is TGTGCCAGCAGAAGGCCAGCGGGGGCCACCGGGGAGCTGTTTTTT. The chain couples TRBV7-8 to TRBJ2-2; 8 bases are a match to TRBD2. CDR1 SGHVS and CDR2 FQNEAQ come from the germline V gene. J was trimmed by 4 bases and V by 6 bases; bases with no gene match: 7. The CDR3 sequence is 15 residues long.

V usage is TRBV5-1 and J usage is TRBJ2-2; perhaps TRBD1 as D (6 bases). The CDR3 sequence is 14 residues long. V lost 4 bases, J lost 3 bases, and 10 bases lay in between. Germline V gene data show CDR1 as SGHRS and CDR2 as YFSETQ. The CDR3 here is CASSQNRDTGELFF. The CDR3 DNA is TGCGCCAGCAGCCAAAACAGGGACACCGGGGAGCTGTTTTTT.

This clone was observed a handful of times. The rearrangement joins TRBV7-2 to TRBJ1-4; no firm D call. The CDR3 runs 14 residues. Germline CDR1 reads SGHTA; CDR2 reads FQGNSA. V shed 1 base and J shed 8 bases, with 11 bases lying between them. The CDR3 loop reads CASSLDGWEEKLFF. The CDR3 nucleotides are TGTGCCAGCAGCTTAGATGGATGGGAGGAAAAACTGTTTTTT.

This clone was counted a few times. The chain uses TRBV11-1 and TRBJ2-1; weak D call: TRBD1 (5 bases). V was trimmed by 6 bases and J by 1 base, leaving 10 bases between them. The CDR3 runs to 14 residues. Germline V gene sequence: CDR1 SGHAT, CDR2 FQDESV (reference sequence). In nucleotides, the CDR3 is TGTGCCAGCAGTCGACAGCTTTCCTACAATGAGCAGTTCTTC. It translates to CASSRQLSYNEQFF. Drawing the rest from reference TRBV11-1 and TRBJ2-1, the complete variable domain is EAEVAQSPRYKITEKSQAVAFWCDPISGHATLYWYRQILGQGPELLVQFQDESVVDDSQLPKDRFSAERLKGVDSTLKIQPAELGDSAMYLCASSRQLSYNEQFFGPGTRLTVL.

The chain recombines TRBV7-2 with TRBJ2-5, with 10 bases aligning to TRBD1. The trim removed 5 bases at V and 5 bases at J, leaving 5 bases unmatched. This CDR3 has 14 amino acids. CDR1 and CDR2 (germline): SGHTA, FQGNSA. The CDR3 loop is CASSPSGQGETQYF. The CDR3 nucleotides read TGTGCCAGCAGCCCGTCGGGACAGGGGGAGACCCAGTACTTC.

The chain is built from TRBV7-9 and TRBJ1-2, with D unresolved. Trimming removed 1 base from V and 5 bases from J, with 8 bases in between. This CDR3 contains 13 residues. Germline V CDR1 and CDR2: SEHNR, FQNEAQ (reference sequence). DNA of the CDR3: TGTGCCAGCAGCTTAGGGGCCACATATGGCTACACCTTC. Translation: CASSLGATYGYTF.

The rearrangement links TRBV7-2 to TRBJ2-7; D is uncertain. The germline V gene encodes CDR1 SGHTA and CDR2 FQGNSA. Trimming left V 5 bases short and J 7 bases short, with 15 bases between. The CDR3 sequence is 13 residues long. The CDR3 DNA reads as TGTGCCAGCAGCACTATCCGTTCAGGAGAGCAGTACTTC. This sequence encodes CASSTIRSGEQYF.

This clone turned up a few times. This specimen includes other DNA sequences encoding the same CDR3. This chain links TRBV29-1 with TRBJ2-5; 12 bases match TRBD1. This CDR3 contains 13 residues. V trimming: 6 bases; J trimming: 4 bases; junction bases outside the gene matches: 3. Looked up from germline, CDR1 is SQVTM and CDR2 is ANQGSEA. This CDR3 is CSVRDRGRETQYF. DNA of the CDR3: TGCAGCGTAAGGGACAGGGGGCGAGAGACCCAGTACTTC.

The genes are TRBV4-3 and TRBJ1-5, with TRBD1 identical over 7 bases. The germline gives CDR1 LGHNA, CDR2 YSLEER. This CDR3 contains 19 residues. V trimming: 0 bases; J trimming: 0 bases; junction bases outside the gene matches: 11. DNA for the CDR3: TGCGCCAGCAGCCAAGATCCGGCAGGGGGAAGTAATAGCAATCAGCCCCAGCATTTT. It yields the protein CASSQDPAGGSNSNQPQHF.

The chain has TRBV29-1 and TRBJ2-3; the match to TRBD2 covers 7 bases. The J segment lost 0 bases and the V segment lost 7 bases, leaving 4 bases of the junction unmatched. Germline CDR1 reads SQVTM; CDR2 reads ANQGSEA. This CDR3 comprises 13 residues. The CDR3 reads CSARLASTDTQYF. CDR3 in DNA: TGCAGCGCAAGACTAGCTAGCACAGATACGCAGTATTTT.

The rearrangement uses TRBV4-1 and TRBJ1-6, with D tentatively TRBD1 (6 bases). CDR1 is MGHRA, CDR2 YSYEKL, per germline. V lost 0 bases, J lost 6 bases, and 9 bases lay in between. CDR3 length: 15 amino acids. The CDR3 DNA reads TGCGCCAGCAGCCAAGAACAGGGAGCTAATTCACCCCTCCACTTT. Translation gives CASSQEQGANSPLHF.

V is TRBV2 and J is TRBJ1-2; no reliable D call. V lost 2 bases to trimming and J lost 0 bases, with 13 bases between them. This CDR3 has 16 amino acids. In germline, CDR1 is SNHLY, CDR2 FYNNEI. CDR3 residues: CASSESETRANYGYTF. In DNA form, the CDR3 reads TGTGCCAGCAGTGAATCCGAGACAAGAGCTAACTATGGCTACACCTTC.

The chain joins TRBV27 to TRBJ2-2; 8 positions match TRBD1. V gave up 3 bases and J gave up 6 bases; unmatched junction bases: 9. The CDR3 extends over 16 amino acids. The germline V gene has CDR1 MNHEY and CDR2 SMNVEV (reference sequence). The CDR3 DNA follows: TGTGCCAGCAGTTTTCCTGCAGGGGGCGCGGCCGGGGAGCTGTTTTTT. Translation: CASSFPAGGAAGELFF.

The chain employs TRBV5-1 and TRBJ1-4; 10 nucleotides match TRBD1. CDR3 length: 15 residues. V was clipped by 0 bases and J by 6 bases; unmatched bases: 2. Germline V CDR1 and CDR2: SGHRS, YFSETQ. The CDR3 here is CASSLEGTGDEKLFF. The DNA for the CDR3 is TGCGCCAGCAGCTTGGAGGGGACAGGGGATGAAAAACTGTTTTTT.

CDR3 sequence (DNA): TGTGCCAGCAGCTACTCGGAGACCCAGTACTTC. Protein: CASSYSETQYF. This chain connects TRBV7-8 to TRBJ2-5; D gene ambiguous. Trimming cost V 4 bases and J 5 bases, with 5 bases left between them. Germline values: CDR1 SGHVS, CDR2 FQNEAQ. This CDR3 is built from 11 residues.

This chain joins TRBV15 and TRBJ1-5; no firm D call. The CDR3 has 13 residues. Germline CDR1 is LNHNV and CDR2 is YYDKDF (reference sequence). V gave up 0 bases and J gave up 11 bases, with 11 bases separating them. The CDR3 nucleotides read TGTGCCACCAGCAGAGAAGTCCGGGGAGCCCAGCATTTT. This codes for CATSREVRGAQHF.

This clone appeared a few times. V usage is TRBV6-5 and J usage is TRBJ1-2, with 7 bases aligning to TRBD1. CDR3 size: 14 residues. Germline trimming cut 5 bases from V and 3 bases from J; bases unmatched to any gene: 6. Germline V gives CDR1 MNHEY, CDR2 SVGAGI. In DNA form, the CDR3 reads TGTGCCAGCAGTGAGGGGGCGCACGACTATGGCTACACCTTC. Translating it yields CASSEGAHDYGYTF.

This clone was detected only a few times. J is TRBJ2-7 and V is TRBV29-1; a weak D match, TRBD1 (6 bases). V dropped 4 bases and J dropped 4 bases, with 14 bases sitting between them. Per the germline V gene, CDR1 is SQVTM and CDR2 is ANQGSEA. The CDR3 runs 13 residues. The CDR3 DNA is TGCAGCGTTGTGGCAGGGGCTAGATACGAGCAGTACTTC. Protein: CSVVAGARYEQYF.

The chain joins TRBV27 to TRBJ1-1; a weak D match, TRBD1 (5 bases). Germline CDR1 and CDR2: MNHEY and SMNVEV (reference sequence). V shed 1 base and J shed 5 bases, with 8 bases lying between them. This CDR3 region has 13 residues. The CDR3 bases are TGTGCCAGCAGTTTATACCGGGGGACTGAAGCTTTCTTT. This translates into CASSLYRGTEAFF.